This passage covers 8 T cell receptor beta chains from one sample sequenced in a study of cytomegalovirus exposure and HLA in healthy donors. Using immunoSEQ multiplex PCR, the repertoire was profiled, and TCRdb retains in-frame clones only, with some absent. The sample includes some 210,000 clones, around 90% of them seen just once. The sequencing sample was made of PBMCs. The receptors were gathered from a woman between 18 and 29 years old in good health and CMV-seropositive.

This rearrangement joins TRBV5-1 to TRBJ1-1; tentative D call: TRBD1 (6 bases). CDR3 length equals 14 residues. V lost 4 bases and J lost 3, with 13 bases in between. Germline CDR1 and CDR2: SGHRS and YFSETQ. CDR3 residues: CASSDRTAYTEAFF. The DNA for the CDR3 is TGCGCCAGCAGCGACCGGACAGCTTACACTGAAGCTTTCTTT.

The chain carries TRBV27 and TRBJ2-1; 8 nucleotides match TRBD1. Germline V gene data show CDR1 as MNHEY and CDR2 as SMNVEV (reference sequence). V lost 0 bases and J lost 3; bases outside the gene matches: 10. The CDR3 is 18 amino acids. The CDR3 loop is CASSLSNAAGGIYNEQFF. The CDR3 DNA follows: TGTGCCAGCAGTTTATCGAACGCGGCAGGGGGCATCTACAATGAGCAGTTCTTC.

This CDR3 is CASSLVRGNTEAFF. The DNA for the CDR3 is TGTGCCAGCAGTTTAGTAAGGGGGAACACTGAAGCTTTCTTT. This chain connects TRBV27 to TRBJ1-1, with D maybe TRBD1 (5 bases). Per the germline V gene, CDR1 is MNHEY and CDR2 is SMNVEV (reference sequence). V lost 2 bases, J lost 1 base, and 8 bases lay in between. This CDR3 is built from 14 residues.

The CDR3 spells CASSLPRDKKNIQYF. The CDR3 DNA is TGTGCCAGCAGCCTCCCCCGGGACAAGAAAAACATTCAGTACTTC. The V gene is TRBV11-2, the J gene TRBJ2-4; TRBD1 is a possible D gene (6 bases). Looked up from germline, CDR1 is SGHAT and CDR2 is FQNNGV. V lost 5 bases and J 4 bases, leaving 15 bases between the germline ends. CDR3 length: 15 amino acids.

The chain links TRBV6-5 to TRBJ2-1; TRBD2 might be the D (6 bases). Germline values: CDR1 MNHEY, CDR2 SVGAGI. The length of the CDR3 is 16 residues. Between the trimmed V and J ends, which lost 0 bases and 4 bases, there was a span of 13 bases. In nucleotides, the CDR3 is TGTGCCAGCAGTTACTCAGGAGGTGGGGGGTACAATGAGCAGTTCTTC. Translating it yields CASSYSGGGGYNEQFF.

The chain joins TRBV27 to TRBJ2-3, with TRBD2 matching over 9 bases. The germline gives CDR1 MNHEY, CDR2 SMNVEV (reference sequence). After removal of 6 bases from V and 2 bases from J, the junction contained 6 bases not matched to a gene. The length of the CDR3 is 15 residues. The CDR3 spells CASSAAGGTTDTQYF. CDR3 in DNA: TGTGCCAGCAGCGCAGCGGGAGGTACCACAGATACGCAGTATTTT.

The rearrangement joins TRBV2 to TRBJ2-7, with D maybe TRBD1 (6 bases). The germline gives CDR1 SNHLY, CDR2 FYNNEI. This CDR3 spans 12 amino acids. The V and J ends lost 10 bases and 0 bases respectively, with 10 bases between them. In DNA form, the CDR3 reads TGTGCCACCGGACAGAGCTCCTACGAGCAGTACTTC. It specifies CATGQSSYEQYF.

J is TRBJ2-5 and V is TRBV28; D perhaps matches TRBD1 (5 bases). With 3 bases removed from V and 4 bases from J, the gap between germline ends came to 12 bases. Germline loops: CDR1 MDHEN, CDR2 SYDVKM. The CDR3 is 14 amino acids. In DNA form, the CDR3 reads TGTGCCAGCAGTTTTTGGCAGCAGGGAGAGACCCAGTACTTC. Translation gives CASSFWQQGETQYF. Supplemented by reference TRBV28 and TRBJ2-5, the full variable domain reads DVKVTQSSRYLVKRTGEKVFLECVQDMDHENMFWYRQDPGLGLRLIYFSYDVKMKEKGDIPEGYSVSREKKERFSLILESASTNQTSMYLCASSFWQQGETQYFGPGTRLLVL.